This record covers a single TCR beta chain. Its specificity is not known. Isolated RNA was reverse transcribed in full, so expressed TCRB transcripts were sequenced. Using immunoSEQ multiplex PCR, the repertoire was profiled, and TCRdb retains in-frame clones only, with some absent. The sample records 430,000 or so clones, around 10% being singletons. This record belongs to a study of beta chain features in type 1 diabetes. Study outcomes and limitations: Shortening that was moderate but significant affected the TCRB CDR3s of Type 1 diabetes patients in all four CD4+ subsets.

The sequenced material came from naive CD4+ T cells from blood. This receptor was identified in a woman aged 18-29 years in good health.

The CDR3 DNA follows: TGTGCCAGCAGCTTAATCCGAAGAGATACGCAGTATTTT. It encodes CASSLIRRDTQYF. The rearrangement joins TRBV7-9 to TRBJ2-3, with D uncertain. CDR3 length: 13 amino acids. Deletions cut 2 bases from V and 5 bases from J, with 8 bases between. Germline CDR1 and CDR2: SEHNR and FQNEAQ (reference sequence).